The 19 T cell receptor beta chains reported below all come from one sample, sequenced in a study of OX40 agonist ivuxolimab in advanced cancers. The method was immunoSEQ multiplex PCR; TCRdb's version includes in-frame clones alone and lacks a portion of them. The table has about 45,000 clones, roughly 82% seen once. The sample here was CD4+ or CD8+ T cells sorted from blood, taken in a trial of the OX40 agonist ivuxolimab. The origin of the receptors is an adult with an advanced solid tumor such as melanoma, head and neck, liver or kidney cancer.

The V gene is TRBV14, the J gene TRBJ2-7, with 8 bases identical to TRBD2. Looked up from germline, CDR1 is SGHDN and CDR2 is FVKESK. The CDR3 contains 16 residues. V was clipped by 2 bases and J by 2 bases; unmatched bases: 8. The CDR3 here is CASSQQTAGDPYEQYF. CDR3 DNA: TGTGCCAGCAGCCAACAGACAGCGGGAGACCCCTACGAGCAGTACTTC.

The J gene is TRBJ1-5, the V gene TRBV7-2; 7 nucleotides match TRBD1. V lost 5 bases and J lost 4; bases outside the gene matches: 8. In germline, CDR1 is SGHTA, CDR2 FQGNSA. The CDR3 loop spans 15 amino acids. CDR3 residues: CASSQGGQTNQPQHF. DNA of the CDR3: TGTGCCAGCAGCCAAGGGGGACAGACAAATCAGCCCCAGCATTTT.

For this clone: Germline and junction disagree at one end, which may indicate a read error. The chain is built from TRBV7-9 and TRBJ2-1; 8 positions agree with TRBD1. The CDR3 contains 15 residues. Germline V gene lookup returns CDR1 SEHNR and CDR2 FQNEAQ (reference sequence). CDR3 sequence reads: CAGSFDRGAYNEQFF. The CDR3 DNA is TGTGCCGGCAGCTTCGACAGGGGCGCCTACAATGAGCAGTTCTTC. Drawing the rest from reference TRBV7-9 and TRBJ2-1, the complete variable domain is DTGVSQNPRHKITKRGQNVTFRCDPISEHNRLYWYRQTLGQGPEFLTYFQNEAQLEKSRLLSDRFSAERPKGSFSTLEIQRTEQGDSAMYLCAGSFDRGAYNEQFFGPGTRLTVL.

The chain has TRBV19 and TRBJ2-5, with unresolved D. The CDR3 covers 11 residues. V lost 1 base to trimming and J lost 6 bases, with 3 bases between them. Germline V gene data show CDR1 as LNHDA and CDR2 as SQIVND (reference sequence). The CDR3, as DNA: TGTGCCAGTAGTATAGGCAAGACCCAGTACTTC. Protein product: CASSIGKTQYF.

Worth noting for this clone: The sample carries other DNA sequences with the same CDR3. This chain joins TRBV15 and TRBJ2-3; 8 bases fit TRBD2. CDR1 and CDR2 (germline): LNHNV, YYDKDF (reference sequence). Trimming at V came to 4 bases and at J to 3 bases, leaving 9 bases not matched to a gene. This CDR3 contains 16 residues. CDR3 sequence (DNA): TGTGCCACCAGCACACATAGCGGGGAGAGGACAGATACGCAGTATTTT. It encodes CATSTHSGERTDTQYF.

The V and J genes are TRBV6-5 and TRBJ1-2; TRBD1 agrees at 7 bases. The CDR3 runs to 16 residues. Germline V gives CDR1 MNHEY, CDR2 SVGAGI. After removal of 2 bases from V and 1 base from J, the junction contained 7 bases not matched to a gene. The CDR3 DNA follows: TGTGCCAGCAGTTACGGCGACAGGGCCATTAACTATGGCTACACCTTC. Residues: CASSYGDRAINYGYTF.

The chain couples TRBV11-2 to TRBJ2-3; D is ambiguous. The CDR3 covers 14 residues. Looked up from germline, CDR1 is SGHAT and CDR2 is FQNNGV. The ends were cut back, 6 bases at V and 2 bases at J, with 12 bases in the middle. CDR3 nucleotide sequence: TGTGCCAGCAGGCCGGGCGCTTACACAGATACGCAGTATTTT. It codes for CASRPGAYTDTQYF.

This clone was counted between two and nine times. The chain couples TRBV14 to TRBJ2-2; D gene ambiguous. The CDR3 length is 12 residues. Germline V gene data show CDR1 as SGHDN and CDR2 as FVKESK. The ends were cut back, 3 bases at V and 9 bases at J, with 8 bases in the middle. The CDR3 region has the DNA TGTGCCAGCAGCCATGGGGTGTGGGAGCTGTTTTTT. Its protein product is CASSHGVWELFF.

The chain links TRBV4-1 to TRBJ1-1; D ambiguous. This CDR3 spans 16 amino acids. CDR1 is MGHRA, CDR2 YSYEKL, per germline. V gave up 0 bases and J gave up 0 bases, with 11 bases separating them. CDR3 loop: CASSQDRSRMNTEAFF. As DNA, the CDR3 is TGCGCCAGCAGCCAAGATCGTTCCAGGATGAACACTGAAGCTTTCTTT.

The CDR3 loop reads CASSSQGTGANVLTF. CDR3 DNA sequence: TGTGCCAGCAGCTCCCAGGGTACAGGGGCCAACGTCCTGACTTTC. The chain recombines TRBV7-3 with TRBJ2-6, with D possibly being TRBD1 (5 bases). There are 15 residues in the CDR3. The germline gives CDR1 SGHTA, CDR2 FQGTGA. Trimming took 4 bases from V and 4 from J, leaving 11 bases between them.

This rearrangement joins TRBV2 to TRBJ2-1, with TRBD1 as a possible D gene (6 bases). CDR1 and CDR2 (germline): SNHLY, FYNNEI. The ends were cut back, 4 bases at V and 5 bases at J, with 9 bases in the middle. This CDR3 is built from 13 residues. CDR3 coding DNA: TGTGCCAGCAGTGTTAACAGGGACAATGAGCAGTTCTTC. It yields the protein CASSVNRDNEQFF.

The chain combines TRBV10-2 with TRBJ2-2; 11 nucleotides agree with TRBD2. Losses at the gene ends were 2 bases for V and 7 bases for J; bases not matched to a gene: 6. Germline values: CDR1 WSHSY, CDR2 SAAADI. This CDR3 contains 16 residues. The DNA of the CDR3 is TGCGCCAGCAGTGAGACTAGCGGGGGAGGAAGCGGGGAGCTGTTTTTT. This gives the protein CASSETSGGGSGELFF.

V is TRBV12-5 and J is TRBJ2-1; TRBD2 matches at 12 bases. The CDR3 is made up of 18 amino acids. Germline V gives CDR1 LGHNT, CDR2 FRNRAP. V trimming: 7 bases; J trimming: 2 bases; junction bases outside the gene matches: 12. The CDR3 loop is CASALPGLAGPPYNEQFF. The CDR3 DNA is TGTGCTAGTGCCTTACCGGGACTAGCGGGTCCGCCCTACAATGAGCAGTTCTTC.

The CDR3 region is CSVLRTTNEKLFF. In DNA, the CDR3 is TGCAGCGTACTACGAACAACTAATGAAAAACTGTTTTTT. This chain links TRBV29-1 with TRBJ1-4; D gene unclear. Trimming took 6 bases from V and 0 from J, leaving 8 bases between them. This CDR3 is 13 amino acids long. The germline CDR1 and CDR2 sequences are SQVTM and ANQGSEA.

For this clone: Other DNA sequences in this sample translate to the same CDR3. The J gene is TRBJ2-7, the V gene TRBV4-2; D perhaps matches TRBD1 (5 bases). The V gene's germline CDR1 is LGHNA and CDR2 YNFKEQ. The CDR3 extends over 15 amino acids. Trimming took 2 bases from V and 3 from J, leaving 14 bases between them. CDR3 region: CASSQPQQGDYEQYF. The CDR3 region has the DNA TGTGCCAGCAGCCAACCCCAGCAGGGCGACTACGAGCAGTACTTC.

The CDR3 sequence is CASSPSGSGSGNTIYF. In nucleotides, the CDR3 is TGTGCCAGCAGCCCCTCGGGATCGGGGTCTGGAAACACCATATATTTT. V is TRBV5-6 and J is TRBJ1-3; no clear D. The germline CDR1 and CDR2 sequences are SGHDT and YYEEEE. Trimming stripped 4 bases from V and 1 base from J, with 15 bases between. The CDR3 covers 16 residues. The variable domain in full, with the rest retrieved from reference TRBV5-6 and TRBJ1-3, is DAGVTQSPTHLIKTRGQQVTLRCSPKSGHDTVSWYQQALGQGPQFIFQYYEEEERQRGNFPDRFSGHQFPNYSSELNVNALLLGDSALYLCASSPSGSGSGNTIYFGEGSWLTVV.

The chain is built from TRBV4-2 and TRBJ1-1; the D gene is possibly TRBD1 (5 bases). The V and J ends lost 4 bases and 6 bases respectively, with 9 bases between them. CDR3 size: 12 residues. Germline V lookup: CDR1 LGHNA, CDR2 YNFKEQ. CDR3 nucleotides: TGTGCCAGCAGCCGGGGGGAGTCTGAAGCTTTCTTT. Protein: CASSRGESEAFF.

The gene calls are TRBV7-2 and TRBJ1-6, with TRBD1 matching over 9 bases. Per the germline V gene, CDR1 is SGHTA and CDR2 is FQGNSA. The CDR3 totals 15 residues. The V segment lost 4 bases and the J segment 8 bases; nucleotides outside the gene matches: 6. DNA of the CDR3: TGTGCCAGCAGCTGGGGACAGGGACGTGATTCACCCCTCCACTTT. This sequence encodes CASSWGQGRDSPLHF.

The chain has TRBV5-1 and TRBJ1-2, with no clear D. The CDR3 sequence is 14 residues long. The V gene lost 4 bases and the J gene lost 0 bases, with 10 bases spanning the gap. Germline CDR1 SGHRS, CDR2 YFSETQ. CDR3 region: CASSTGGSNYGYTF. The CDR3 DNA is TGCGCCAGCAGCACCGGAGGATCTAACTATGGCTACACCTTC.